A single sample gave rise to the 6 T cell receptor beta chains below, sequenced in a study of T cells after yellow fever vaccination. TCRdb reprocessed the 5' RACE reads via MiXCR and lists one record per CDR3 protein. The table includes over 70,000 distinct CDR3 sequences, over 7.5% detected once. Sequencing was performed on CD8+ T cells sorted from PBMCs, taken on the day of the yellow fever booster vaccination. The receptor source for this set is a man aged 25-40 years who received the YFV17D yellow fever vaccine.

The rearrangement uses TRBV5-6 and TRBJ2-7; no firm D call. The germline CDR1 and CDR2 sequences are SGHDT and YYEEEE. V was clipped by 2 bases and J by 3 bases, with 9 bases between them. The CDR3 spans 13 residues. For the CDR3, the DNA is TGTGCCAGCAGCTTCCGGGCTGACTACGAGCAGTACTTC. It translates to CASSFRADYEQYF.

This clonotype was counted only a few times. The chain combines TRBV4-3 with TRBJ2-1; 7 positions match TRBD1. CDR3 size: 17 residues. Germline assignment: CDR1 LGHNA and CDR2 YSLEER. The V and J ends lost 0 bases and 3 bases, in that order; junction bases with no gene match: 8. CDR3 sequence: CASSQDPPQGIYNEQFF. The CDR3, as DNA: TGCGCCAGCAGCCAAGATCCCCCACAGGGGATCTACAATGAGCAGTTCTTC.

This clonotype came up a few times. V is TRBV20-1 and J is TRBJ2-1, with a tentative D call TRBD2 (6 bases). The V end lost 0 bases, the J end lost 2 bases, and 14 bases lay between the germline ends. This CDR3 is 16 amino acids long. CDR1 is DFQATT, CDR2 SNEGSKA, per germline (reference sequence). CDR3 in amino acids: CSARDLREGAYNEQFF. The CDR3 region has the DNA TGCAGTGCTAGAGATCTGCGGGAAGGCGCCTACAATGAGCAGTTCTTC.

This clonotype occurred a few times. The CDR3 here is CASRAWGQETQYF. Here the CDR3 DNA reads TGTGCCAGCCGGGCTTGGGGCCAAGAGACCCAGTACTTC. The chain uses TRBV12-3 or TRBV12-4 and TRBJ2-5; D is undetermined. The CDR3 contains 13 residues. V was trimmed by 8 bases and J by 1 base, leaving 11 bases between them.

This clonotype has just a few counts. V and J are TRBV7-9 and TRBJ1-2; D not resolved. Germline assignment: CDR1 SEHNR and CDR2 FQNEAQ (reference sequence). The CDR3 covers 15 residues. The V end was cut by 4 bases, the J end by 0 bases, with 12 bases between. In nucleotides, the CDR3 is TGTGCCAGCAGCTCCTTTCATGACCCTAACTATGGCTACACCTTC. Protein sequence: CASSSFHDPNYGYTF.

This clonotype was seen a handful of times. The chain links TRBV24-1 to TRBJ2-3; D not certain. Deletions cut 4 bases from V and 6 bases from J, with 10 bases between. CDR1 is KGHDR, CDR2 SFDVKD, per germline. The CDR3 spans 13 residues. Written as DNA, the CDR3 is TGTGCCACCAGTGACGAGTGGACCGATACGCAGTATTTT. Translating it yields CATSDEWTDTQYF.